One sample yielded the 29 T cell receptor beta chains listed below, sequenced in a study of T-cell reconstitution after alpha-beta-depleted transplantation in children. Molecular barcoding with unique molecular identifiers was used for the TCRbeta library. TCRdb processed the PCR reads anew with MiXCR; each CDR3 protein has one entry. The profile shows 250,000 or so distinct CDR3 sequences, approximately 8.9% of them singletons. The material sequenced was PBMCs, mostly from graft donor cells, taken 180 days after TCRalphabeta/CD19-depleted stem cell transplant. The receptor set was obtained from a male patient younger than 18 who had a stem cell transplant for acute lymphoblastic leukemia, so the T cells may come from the graft donor.

This clonotype has ten or more counts. The chain links TRBV2 to TRBJ2-7; weak D call: TRBD1 (5 bases). Germline V CDR1 and CDR2: SNHLY, FYNNEI. The V end lost 2 bases, the J end lost 7 bases, and 15 bases lay between the germline ends. This CDR3 spans 14 amino acids. The DNA for the CDR3 is TGTGCCAGCAGTGAAAACAGGCCCACAAGTGAGCAGTACTTC. Encoded protein: CASSENRPTSEQYF.

The chain has TRBV19 and TRBJ1-1, with D unclear. CDR3 size: 16 residues. Germline V gene data show CDR1 as LNHDA and CDR2 as SQIVND (reference sequence). The V end was cut by 3 bases, the J end by 0 bases, with 14 bases between. CDR3 sequence reads: CASSISAGRMNTEAFF. The CDR3 bases are TGTGCCAGTAGTATCTCAGCTGGGAGAATGAACACTGAAGCTTTCTTT.

This clonotype was seen at least ten times. V and J are TRBV7-9 and TRBJ2-2, with D unclear. This CDR3 region has 15 residues. The V end lost 3 bases, the J end lost 1 base, and 9 bases lay between the germline ends. CDR1 and CDR2 (germline): SEHNR, FQNEAQ (reference sequence). CDR3 amino acids: CASSFPTVNTGELFF. The CDR3 bases are TGTGCCAGCAGCTTCCCGACCGTGAACACCGGGGAGCTGTTTTTT.

At least ten counts were recorded for this clonotype. The J gene is TRBJ1-6, the V gene TRBV6-2 or TRBV6-3; the D gene is possibly TRBD1 (5 bases). Deletions cut 7 bases from V and 2 bases from J, with 9 bases between. The CDR3 consists of 14 residues. The germline V gene has CDR1 MNHEY and CDR2 SVGEGT. The CDR3 region has the DNA TGTGCCAGCACCAGGGAGACCTATAATTCACCCCTCCACTTT. This encodes CASTRETYNSPLHF.

This clonotype came up many times. The rearrangement links TRBV9 to TRBJ1-1; tentatively, D is TRBD1 (6 bases). The CDR3 totals 14 residues. Looked up from germline, CDR1 is SGDLS and CDR2 is YYNGEE. V was shortened by 0 bases and J by 7 bases, with 13 bases between the two germline ends. The CDR3 protein is CASSVVPGGGEAFF. CDR3 bases: TGTGCCAGCAGCGTAGTTCCCGGGGGCGGTGAAGCTTTCTTT. The full variable domain, rest sourced from reference TRBV9 and TRBJ1-1, is DSGVTQTPKHLITATGQRVTLRCSPRSGDLSVYWYQQSLDQGLQFLIQYYNGEERAKGNILERFSAQQFPDLHSELNLSSLELGDSALYFCASSVVPGGGEAFFGQGTRLTVV.

At least ten counts were recorded for this clonotype. The chain's CDR3 is CASSIPYRRGPGELFF. CDR3 DNA sequence: TGTGCCAGTAGTATCCCTTACAGGAGGGGGCCCGGGGAGCTGTTTTTT. The chain has TRBV19 and TRBJ2-2; tentative D call: TRBD1 (7 bases). Germline assignment: CDR1 LNHDA and CDR2 SQIVND (reference sequence). V lost 3 bases to trimming and J lost 6 bases, with 17 bases between them. The CDR3 covers 16 residues.

The chain carries TRBV7-3 and TRBJ1-2, with D possibly matching TRBD1 (5 bases). In germline, CDR1 is SGHTA, CDR2 FQGTGA. Trimming shortened V by 5 bases and J by 8 bases, and 18 bases separated the two germline ends. The CDR3 has 14 amino acids. This chain's CDR3 is CASSLEGEAGGYTF. CDR3 bases: TGTGCCAGCAGCCTCGAAGGGGAAGCAGGGGGCTACACCTTC.

The chain uses TRBV5-4 and TRBJ1-1; TRBD1 matches at 9 bases. Per the germline V gene, CDR1 is SGHNT and CDR2 is YYREEE (reference sequence). This CDR3 is built from 11 residues. J lost 7 bases, V lost 8 bases, and 3 bases had no gene match. The CDR3 DNA sequence: TGTGCCAGTCCGGGACAGGGTGAAGCTTTCTTT. Protein sequence: CASPGQGEAFF. Full variable domain (rest looked up from reference TRBV5-4 and TRBJ1-1): ETGVTQSPTHLIKTRGQQVTLRCSSQSGHNTVSWYQQALGQGPQFIFQYYREEENGRGNFPPRFSGLQFPNYSSELNVNALELDDSALYLCASPGQGEAFFGQGTRLTVV.

This clonotype was seen repeatedly, ten times or more. The chain couples TRBV29-1 to TRBJ1-4; possibly TRBD1 for D (6 bases). The CDR3 runs to 14 residues. V was cut by 1 base and J by 8 bases, with 14 bases left in between. Germline-derived CDR1 and CDR2 are SQVTM and ANQGSEA. The CDR3 loop is CSVEVLGAEEKLFF. DNA for the CDR3: TGCAGCGTTGAAGTCCTGGGGGCGGAAGAAAAACTGTTTTTT.

In regard to this clonotype: Being one base from a much bigger clone, this may be a read error. The V gene is TRBV7-9, the J gene TRBJ2-2; D may be TRBD1 or TRBD2 (5 bases each). This CDR3 has 13 residues. Germline values: CDR1 SEHNR, CDR2 FQNEAQ (reference sequence). V gave up 4 bases and J gave up 12 bases, with 15 bases separating them. The CDR3 reads CASSSDSGRKLFF. As DNA, the CDR3 is TGTGCCAGCAGCTCCGACAGCGGTCGGAAGCTGTTTTTT.

In its sample, this clonotype was seen many times. The chain joins TRBV21-1 to TRBJ2-3; the D call TRBD2 from the table was never checked on the DNA. TRBV21-1 is designated a pseudogene. This CDR3 comprises 17 residues. The CDR3: CASSKNILAGGTDTQYF. CDR3 in DNA: TGTGCCAGCAGCAAAAATATTCTAGCGGGGGGCACAGATACGCAGTATTTT.

The table lists this clonotype with many counts. The chain uses TRBV12-3 or TRBV12-4 and TRBJ1-1, with D possibly TRBD1 on 5 matching bases. The CDR3 contains 11 residues. V lost 4 bases and J lost 8, with 8 bases in between. Written as DNA, the CDR3 is TGTGCCAGCAGTTCCAGGGAGGAAGCTTTCTTT. Translation gives CASSSREEAFF.

This clonotype was observed many times. This rearrangement joins TRBV9 to TRBJ1-2; D is possibly TRBD1 (6 bases). This CDR3 contains 15 residues. With 4 bases removed from V and 5 bases from J, the gap between germline ends came to 18 bases. Germline V CDR1 and CDR2: SGDLS, YYNGEE. The CDR3 sequence: CASSPQSGTSYGYTF. In nucleotides, the CDR3 is TGTGCCAGCAGCCCACAATCGGGGACATCTTATGGCTACACCTTC.

This clonotype was counted ten times or more. The CDR3 DNA reads TGTGCCAGCAGCGCGACCGGCGGGGGGTATGAGGAGCAGTTCTTC. Translated, it gives CASSATGGGYEEQFF. The V gene is TRBV9, the J gene TRBJ2-1; 8 bases align to TRBD2. Trimming cost V 3 bases and J 10 bases; bases outside gene matches: 12. The length of the CDR3 is 15 residues. The germline CDR1 and CDR2 sequences are SGDLS and YYNGEE. Complete variable domain (other parts from reference TRBV9 and TRBJ2-1): DSGVTQTPKHLITATGQRVTLRCSPRSGDLSVYWYQQSLDQGLQFLIQYYNGEERAKGNILERFSAQQFPDLHSELNLSSLELGDSALYFCASSATGGGYEEQFFGPGTRLTVL.

This clonotype was counted between two and nine times. The V and J genes are TRBV7-9 and TRBJ1-2; maybe TRBD1 (5 bases). V lost 4 bases to trimming and J lost 4 bases, with 19 bases between them. Germline V lookup: CDR1 SEHNR, CDR2 FQNEAQ (reference sequence). This CDR3 is built from 16 residues. CDR3 bases: TGTGCCAGCAGCTCGTTACCCCAGGGCCTCCTCTATGGCTACACCTTC. Translated, it gives CASSSLPQGLLYGYTF.

This clonotype came up many times. The gene calls are TRBV7-2 and TRBJ1-1, with D hard to call. The CDR3 runs 14 residues. Deletions cut 4 bases from V and 5 bases from J, with 14 bases between. CDR1 is SGHTA, CDR2 FQGNSA, per germline. Here the CDR3 reads CASSSRHRWTEAFF. In DNA, the CDR3 is TGTGCCAGCAGCTCACGACATAGGTGGACTGAAGCTTTCTTT.

This clonotype was picked up many times. The chain employs TRBV29-1 and TRBJ2-3, with 7 bases that match TRBD1. J lost 3 bases, V lost 4 bases, and 7 bases had no gene match. This CDR3 is 14 amino acids long. Germline V gene lookup returns CDR1 SQVTM and CDR2 ANQGSEA. CDR3 sequence: CSVVAQGWTDTQYF. In DNA, the CDR3 is TGCAGCGTTGTTGCACAGGGGTGGACAGATACGCAGTATTTT.

This clonotype was seen many times. This chain links TRBV15 with TRBJ2-1; the D is unclear. Germline V gives CDR1 LNHNV, CDR2 YYDKDF (reference sequence). Trimming pared 0 bases from V and 6 bases from J, leaving 9 bases between. CDR3 size: 14 residues. This chain's CDR3 is CATSRDNPGNEQFF. As DNA, the CDR3 is TGTGCCACCAGCAGAGATAATCCCGGCAATGAGCAGTTCTTC. The full variable domain, in which reference TRBV15 and TRBJ2-1 provide the parts outside the CDR3, is DAMVIQNPRYQVTQFGKPVTLSCSQTLNHNVMYWYQQKSSQAPKLLFHYYDKDFNNEADTPDNFQSRRPNTSFCFLDIRSPGLGDTAMYLCATSRDNPGNEQFFGPGTRLTVL.

At least ten counts were recorded for this clonotype. The V and J genes are TRBV7-9 and TRBJ1-2; 8 positions match TRBD1. CDR3 length: 13 residues. The germline CDR1 and CDR2 sequences are SEHNR and FQNEAQ (reference sequence). V shed 5 bases, J shed 3 bases, and the junction held 2 bases outside the gene matches. In DNA, the CDR3 is TGTGCCAGCAGCAACAGGGGGGACTATGGCTACACCTTC. Translated: CASSNRGDYGYTF.

In its sample, this clonotype was seen many times. This chain connects TRBV7-8 to TRBJ2-7; 8 positions agree with TRBD2. Per germline, CDR1 SGHVS and CDR2 FQNEAQ. This CDR3 comprises 16 residues. The ends lost 3 bases at V and 7 bases at J; junction bases unmatched: 14. The CDR3 DNA sequence: TGTGCCAGCAGCTTTCTCCGAGTAGCGGGACTGGGGGAGCAGTACTTC. This translates into CASSFLRVAGLGEQYF.

This clonotype was recorded at least ten times. The CDR3 is CASSIGLPKSNTEAFF. As DNA, the CDR3 is TGTGCCAGTAGTATAGGACTGCCTAAGTCGAACACTGAAGCTTTCTTT. J is TRBJ1-1 and V is TRBV19; D unresolved. V lost 1 base and J lost 1, with 13 bases in between. The length of the CDR3 is 16 residues. Germline V gene lookup returns CDR1 LNHDA and CDR2 SQIVND (reference sequence).

Ten or more counts support this clonotype. This chain links TRBV2 with TRBJ2-2; D gene uncertain. The V gene's germline CDR1 is SNHLY and CDR2 FYNNEI. Between the trimmed V and J ends, which lost 4 bases and 4 bases, there was a span of 10 bases. CDR3 length: 14 residues. The CDR3 here is CASSVIGSTGELFF. Written as DNA, the CDR3 is TGTGCCAGCAGTGTCATCGGATCCACCGGGGAGCTGTTTTTT.

This clonotype was recorded many times. The chain carries TRBV7-2 and TRBJ1-1; unclear D gene. The CDR3 length is 15 residues. V gave up 4 bases and J gave up 1 base, with 13 bases separating them. The germline V gene has CDR1 SGHTA and CDR2 FQGNSA. The DNA for the CDR3 is TGTGCCAGCAGCTCCCCCATGGCCGCGAACACTGAAGCTTTCTTT. It specifies CASSSPMAANTEAFF.

This clonotype was detected many times. This chain uses TRBV5-6 with TRBJ1-1; no reliable D call. Germline CDR1 and CDR2: SGHDT and YYEEEE. The CDR3 runs to 13 residues. Deletions cut 2 bases from V and 6 bases from J, with 11 bases between. For the CDR3, the DNA is TGTGCCAGCAGCTTTTATAGCCGGTCTGAAGCTTTCTTT. This translates into CASSFYSRSEAFF. The full variable domain, rest sourced from reference TRBV5-6 and TRBJ1-1, is DAGVTQSPTHLIKTRGQQVTLRCSPKSGHDTVSWYQQALGQGPQFIFQYYEEEERQRGNFPDRFSGHQFPNYSSELNVNALLLGDSALYLCASSFYSRSEAFFGQGTRLTVV.

This clonotype showed up many times. This chain joins TRBV28 and TRBJ2-7, with a weak D call TRBD2 (5 bases). CDR3 length equals 15 residues. Germline CDR1 and CDR2: MDHEN and SYDVKM. Trimming took 6 bases from V and 2 from J, leaving 17 bases between them. The CDR3 region is CASRTSEELAYEQYF. Written as DNA, the CDR3 is TGTGCCAGCAGGACCTCCGAAGAACTAGCCTACGAGCAGTACTTC.

This clonotype was detected many times. This rearrangement joins TRBV12-3 or TRBV12-4 to TRBJ2-2; D perhaps matches TRBD2 (7 bases). The CDR3 length is 18 residues. Trimming pared 3 bases from V and 2 bases from J, leaving 19 bases between. The CDR3 DNA is TGTGCCAGCAGTTTGAGGCCTCTGGGGGGGCGCAACACCGGGGAGCTGTTTTTT. This sequence encodes CASSLRPLGGRNTGELFF.

This clonotype was observed at least ten times. The V call is TRBV5-1, the J call TRBJ2-3; tentative D call: TRBD1 (5 bases). V gave up 1 base and J gave up 3 bases, with 9 bases separating them. CDR1 is SGHRS and CDR2 is YFSETQ in the germline V gene. The CDR3 contains 14 residues. Here the CDR3 DNA reads TGCGCCAGCAGCTTGCAGCAGGGAACAGATACGCAGTATTTT. Protein product: CASSLQQGTDTQYF.

In this sample, this clonotype turned up a few times. The chain links TRBV7-2 to TRBJ2-5, with D perhaps given as TRBD1 or TRBD2 (6 bases each). In germline, CDR1 is SGHTA, CDR2 FQGNSA. The V and J ends lost 1 base and 5 bases respectively, with 14 bases between them. The CDR3 contains 15 residues. The CDR3 DNA reads TGTGCCAGCAGCTTAGGGGGGGCGGGTTGGGAGACCCAGTACTTC. This encodes CASSLGGAGWETQYF.

Ten or more counts support this clonotype. V is TRBV6-5 and J is TRBJ2-7; 8 nucleotides match TRBD2. CDR1 is MNHEY, CDR2 SVGAGI, per germline. The V segment lost 10 bases and the J segment 2 bases; nucleotides outside the gene matches: 7. The length of the CDR3 is 13 residues. The CDR3 DNA sequence: TGTGCCACGGGGGGGGGAGGGGCCTACGAGCAGTACTTC. Translation: CATGGGGAYEQYF.